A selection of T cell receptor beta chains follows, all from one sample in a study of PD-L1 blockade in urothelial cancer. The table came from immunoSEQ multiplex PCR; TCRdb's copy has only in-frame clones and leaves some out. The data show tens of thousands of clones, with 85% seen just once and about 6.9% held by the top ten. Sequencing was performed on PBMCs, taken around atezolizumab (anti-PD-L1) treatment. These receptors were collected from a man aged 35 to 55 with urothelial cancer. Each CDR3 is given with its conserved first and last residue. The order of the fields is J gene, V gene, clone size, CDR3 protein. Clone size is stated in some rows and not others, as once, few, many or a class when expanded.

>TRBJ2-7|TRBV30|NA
CAWSAPKGTSGYYEQYF
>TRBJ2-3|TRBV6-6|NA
CASRTSGRSDTQYF
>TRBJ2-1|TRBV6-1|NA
CASRNRGPYNEQFF
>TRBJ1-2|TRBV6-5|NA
CASSPGQPTYGYTF
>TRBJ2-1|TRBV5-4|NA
CASSLKAVDEQFF
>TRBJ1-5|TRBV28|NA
CASRKTGGGNQPQHF
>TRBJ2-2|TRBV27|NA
CAIRDTNTGELFF
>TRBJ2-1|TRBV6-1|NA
CASILAGGNEQFF
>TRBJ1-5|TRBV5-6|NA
CASSLYAGGNQPQHF
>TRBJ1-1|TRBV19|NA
CASRGTVNTEAFF
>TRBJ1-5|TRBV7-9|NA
CASSLAFRSNQPQHF
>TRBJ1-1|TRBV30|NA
CAWSLLRGTEAFF
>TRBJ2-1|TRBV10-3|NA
CAISGDNFGNEQFF
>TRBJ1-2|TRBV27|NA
CASSQGGARGYTF
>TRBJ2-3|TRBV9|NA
CASSLDSVSTDTQYF
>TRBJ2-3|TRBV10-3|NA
CAIGTAGGTDTQYF
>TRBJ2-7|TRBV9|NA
CASSVGTSGSGQYF
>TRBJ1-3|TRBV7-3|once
CASSLGGFSGNAIYF
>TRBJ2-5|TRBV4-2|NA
CASSQGVAGGGETQYF
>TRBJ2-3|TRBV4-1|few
CASRNSALVRDTQYF
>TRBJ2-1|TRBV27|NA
CASRSGTTSYNEQFF
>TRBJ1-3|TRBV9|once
CASSARQGTSGNTIYF
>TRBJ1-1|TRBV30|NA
CAWSPKGQGMNTEAFF
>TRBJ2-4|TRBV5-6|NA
CASSLLGTGAENIQYF
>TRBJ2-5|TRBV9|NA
CASSGAGTSGETQYF
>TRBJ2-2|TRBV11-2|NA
CASTSQRSTGELFF
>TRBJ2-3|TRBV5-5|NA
CASSATGVTDTQYF
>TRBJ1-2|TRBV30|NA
CAWGQGWSGSGYTF
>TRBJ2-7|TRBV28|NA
CASSFRQHPYEQYF
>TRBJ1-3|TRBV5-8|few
CASSFISGNTIYF
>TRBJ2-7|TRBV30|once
CAWSAEVEQYF
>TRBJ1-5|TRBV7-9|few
CASSSDRGTISSNQPQHF
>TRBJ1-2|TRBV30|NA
CAWSPTGRGYTF
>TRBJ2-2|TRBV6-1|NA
CASKYRQGAGGELFF
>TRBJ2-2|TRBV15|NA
CATSLRTSGFTGELFF
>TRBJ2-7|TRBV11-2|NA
CASSPPLLSEQYF
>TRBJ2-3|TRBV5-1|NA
CASSLDRRVDTQYF
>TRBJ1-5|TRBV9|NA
CASNQGPGQPQHF
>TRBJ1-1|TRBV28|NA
CASILQGAPNTEAFF
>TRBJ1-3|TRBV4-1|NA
CASSQPTSFRGNTIYF
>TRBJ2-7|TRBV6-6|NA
CASSYLGRTTYEQYF